The source of this T cell receptor (beta chain) is a study of blood T cell repertoires in COVID-19. At the level of the study: T cells, B-cell-depleted T cells, or PBMCs supplied cDNA or gDNA.

The CDR3 is made up of 15 amino acids. Deletions cut 5 bases from V and 6 bases from J, with 18 bases between. The germline CDR1 and CDR2 sequences are LNHNV and YYDKDF (reference sequence). TCRdb keeps only in-frame clones here, not all; method: immunoSEQ multiplex PCR. The data show 330,000 or so clones, roughly 90% seen once. Sequencing was done on a sample of PBMCs or T cells enriched from blood (not recorded which). The chain carries TRBV15 and TRBJ2-3; a possible D gene is TRBD1 (8 bases). The clonotype comes from a woman aged 25 to 45 who had recovered from COVID-19. In nucleotides, the CDR3 is TGTGCCACCAGCCGCCTAGGACAGGGAGGGGATACGCAGTATTTT. It codes for CATSRLGQGGDTQYF. Full variable domain (remainder filled in from reference TRBV15 and TRBJ2-3): DAMVIQNPRYQVTQFGKPVTLSCSQTLNHNVMYWYQQKSSQAPKLLFHYYDKDFNNEADTPDNFQSRRPNTSFCFLDIRSPGLGDTAMYLCATSRLGQGGDTQYFGPGTRLTVL.